These 23 T cell receptor beta chains originate from one sample sequenced in a study of CD4 T cells in relation to SARS-CoV-2 and coronaviruses. Before the COVID-19 pandemic, during about 2011-2019, CD4+ T cells were taken from unexposed donors. CD4+ T cells were isolated from the cells after around eleven days of culture. Their antigen targets remain unknown. The table came from immunoSEQ multiplex PCR; TCRdb's copy has only in-frame clones and leaves some out. This table has 15,000 to 20,000 clones, around 80% appearing once. Input material: CD4+ T cells from PBMCs, cultured in vitro. The receptors were gathered from a human donor in good health.

The V gene is TRBV11-1, the J gene TRBJ2-3; D is unclear. Trimming took 1 base from V and 3 from J, leaving 5 bases between them. Germline CDR1 SGHAT, CDR2 FQDESV (reference sequence). There are 13 residues in the CDR3. Written as DNA, the CDR3 is TGTGCCAGCAGCTTAGGAGGAACAGATACGCAGTATTTT. Protein product: CASSLGGTDTQYF.

The rearrangement uses TRBV11-2 and TRBJ2-1; 8 nucleotides agree with TRBD2. The CDR3 spans 16 residues. Germline V lookup: CDR1 SGHAT, CDR2 FQNNGV. Trimming removed 5 bases from V and 8 bases from J; junction bases left unmatched: 14. CDR3 region: CASSPGLASFGDEQFF. DNA of the CDR3: TGTGCCAGCAGCCCTGGACTAGCTTCCTTTGGGGATGAGCAGTTCTTC.

The chain has TRBV20-1 and TRBJ2-7, with 7 bases that match TRBD2. Per germline, CDR1 DFQATT and CDR2 SNEGSKA (reference sequence). The CDR3 extends over 14 amino acids. Trimming cost V 3 bases and J 2 bases; bases outside gene matches: 7. The CDR3 region is CSASTGTNPYEQYF. The CDR3 DNA sequence: TGCAGTGCTAGTACCGGGACTAATCCCTACGAGCAGTACTTC.

This sequence joins TRBV5-6 and TRBJ1-1, with TRBD1 matching 7 bases. The V segment lost 1 base and the J segment 1 base; nucleotides outside the gene matches: 7. The CDR3 contains 16 residues. CDR1 and CDR2 (germline): SGHDT, YYEEEE. The CDR3 DNA is TGTGCCAGCAGCTTGCCCGGACAGGCCGGGAACACTGAAGCTTTCTTT. Translating it yields CASSLPGQAGNTEAFF.

This chain uses TRBV7-9 with TRBJ1-2; no clear D gene. Germline CDR1 is SEHNR and CDR2 is FQNEAQ (reference sequence). The CDR3 spans 12 residues. Trimming left V 4 bases short and J 3 bases short, with 6 bases between. CDR3 nucleotides: TGTGCCAGCAGCTCCCTAGACTATGGCTACACCTTC. Protein sequence: CASSSLDYGYTF.

This clone was seen a handful of times. The V and J genes are TRBV21-1 and TRBJ2-7; the D call of TRBD1 is as the table states it, not checked on the DNA. TRBV21-1 is listed as a pseudogene. CDR3 size: 17 residues. The CDR3 region is CASSKFPAGQVTYEQYF. The CDR3 coding sequence is TGTGCCAGCAGCAAATTTCCTGCGGGACAGGTTACCTACGAGCAGTACTTC.

In this sample, this clone turned up a few times. This rearrangement joins TRBV7-9 to TRBJ1-2, with D maybe TRBD1 (5 bases). This CDR3 has 15 residues. Germline V gene lookup returns CDR1 SEHNR and CDR2 FQNEAQ (reference sequence). V dropped 1 base and J dropped 8 bases, with 17 bases sitting between them. The CDR3 reads CASSLDEGQSYGYTF. Written as DNA, the CDR3 is TGTGCCAGCAGCTTAGACGAGGGGCAGTCCTACGGCTACACCTTC.

The chain is built from TRBV19 and TRBJ2-7; 11 nucleotides agree with TRBD1. Germline V gene sequence: CDR1 LNHDA, CDR2 SQIVND (reference sequence). Unmatched junction bases numbered 4, after V lost 2 bases and J lost 4 bases. The CDR3 spans 15 residues. As DNA, the CDR3 is TGTGCCAGTAGTATAAAGGGACAGGGGGAATACGAGCAGTACTTC. This encodes CASSIKGQGEYEQYF. Drawing the rest from reference TRBV19 and TRBJ2-7, the complete variable domain is DGGITQSPKYLFRKEGQNVTLSCEQNLNHDAMYWYRQDPGQGLRLIYYSQIVNDFQKGDIAEGYSVSREKKESFPLTVTSAQKNPTAFYLCASSIKGQGEYEQYFGPGTRLTVT.

V and J are TRBV6-5 and TRBJ1-2; D is undetermined. Trimming shortened V by 3 bases and J by 0 bases, and 14 bases separated the two germline ends. The CDR3 length is 16 residues. From germline, CDR1 is MNHEY and CDR2 SVGAGI. Here the CDR3 reads CASSYGAGGTNYGYTF. CDR3 DNA: TGTGCCAGCAGTTATGGAGCCGGAGGGACTAACTATGGCTACACCTTC.

The chain is built from TRBV5-4 and TRBJ2-7; 7 bases fit TRBD2. Germline CDR1 reads SGHNT; CDR2 reads YYREEE (reference sequence). The CDR3 extends over 15 amino acids. After removal of 2 bases from V and 3 bases from J, the junction contained 8 bases not matched to a gene. CDR3 sequence: CASSLHSGSIYEQYF. In DNA form, the CDR3 reads TGTGCCAGCAGCTTACATAGCGGGTCGATCTACGAGCAGTACTTC. The entire variable domain, with the rest obtained from reference TRBV5-4 and TRBJ2-7, is as follows: ETGVTQSPTHLIKTRGQQVTLRCSSQSGHNTVSWYQQALGQGPQFIFQYYREEENGRGNFPPRFSGLQFPNYSSELNVNALELDDSALYLCASSLHSGSIYEQYFGPGTRLTVT.

The chain joins TRBV19 to TRBJ1-2; the D gene is possibly TRBD1 (6 bases). Germline V gene sequence: CDR1 LNHDA, CDR2 SQIVND (reference sequence). This CDR3 is 13 amino acids long. Trimming stripped 3 bases from V and 6 bases from J, with 11 bases between. The CDR3 region is CASSIQGFHGYTF. The CDR3 DNA reads as TGTGCCAGTAGTATCCAGGGGTTCCATGGCTACACCTTC. The full variable domain, rest sourced from reference TRBV19 and TRBJ1-2, is DGGITQSPKYLFRKEGQNVTLSCEQNLNHDAMYWYRQDPGQGLRLIYYSQIVNDFQKGDIAEGYSVSREKKESFPLTVTSAQKNPTAFYLCASSIQGFHGYTFGSGTRLTVV.

The chain couples TRBV7-8 to TRBJ2-7; 7 positions match TRBD2. Germline values: CDR1 SGHVS, CDR2 FQNEAQ. The CDR3 is 15 residues long. J was trimmed by 2 bases and V by 5 bases; bases with no gene match: 9. For the CDR3, the DNA is TGTGCCAGCAGCCAAGGGAGGGACGCAGCCTACGAGCAGTACTTC. This sequence encodes CASSQGRDAAYEQYF.

The chain uses TRBV5-8 and TRBJ2-5, with 9 positions matching TRBD2. The CDR3 has 15 amino acids. V was pared by 4 bases and J by 5 bases, with 9 bases of the junction left unmatched. CDR1 and CDR2 (germline): SGHTS, YDEGEE. The CDR3: CASSTHSGGRETQYF. CDR3 nucleotide sequence: TGTGCCAGCAGCACCCATAGCGGGGGTCGGGAGACCCAGTACTTC.

The chain couples TRBV7-2 to TRBJ2-7; 7 nucleotides agree with TRBD1. With V trimmed by 4 bases and J by 5 bases, 5 bases remained unmatched. This CDR3 comprises 13 residues. CDR1 is SGHTA, CDR2 FQGNSA, per germline. CDR3: CASSSQRGHEQYF. DNA for the CDR3: TGTGCCAGCAGCTCCCAGAGGGGGCACGAGCAGTACTTC.

The CDR3 DNA follows: TGCAGCGTTGAGCTCAGGGGTAGTCGGACTGAAGCTTTCTTT. Protein product: CSVELRGSRTEAFF. The J gene is TRBJ1-1, the V gene TRBV29-1, with a possible D match to TRBD1 (6 bases). Trimming took off 3 bases at V and 5 bases at J, with 16 bases between the two ends. This CDR3 has 14 amino acids. Germline V gives CDR1 SQVTM, CDR2 ANQGSEA.

The chain employs TRBV5-1 and TRBJ1-1; no firm D call. This CDR3 region has 15 residues. Trimming cost V 4 bases and J 0 bases, with 13 bases left between them. Per the germline V gene, CDR1 is SGHRS and CDR2 is YFSETQ. The CDR3 sequence is CASSMDGRMNTEAFF. CDR3 sequence (DNA): TGCGCCAGCAGCATGGACGGGCGCATGAACACTGAAGCTTTCTTT. The variable domain in full, with the rest retrieved from reference TRBV5-1 and TRBJ1-1, is KAGVTQTPRYLIKTRGQQVTLSCSPISGHRSVSWYQQTPGQGLQFLFEYFSETQRNKGNFPGRFSGRQFSNSRSEMNVSTLELGDSALYLCASSMDGRMNTEAFFGQGTRLTVV.

The rearrangement links TRBV6-2 or TRBV6-3 to TRBJ1-5, with TRBD1 matching over 9 bases. The V gene's germline CDR1 is MNHEY and CDR2 SVGEGT. The CDR3 extends over 17 amino acids. After removal of 6 bases from V and 11 bases from J, the junction contained 20 bases not matched to a gene. CDR3 residues: CASSQLRDRVVIATQHF. The CDR3 nucleotides are TGTGCCAGCAGCCAACTCCGGGACAGGGTGGTAATAGCGACCCAGCATTTT.

This clone was seen a few times. The chain employs TRBV18 and TRBJ2-1; no definite D call. The CDR3 extends over 14 amino acids. Germline lookup yields CDR1 KGHSH and CDR2 LQKENI. The germline V and J ends were trimmed by 0 bases and 3 bases, with 6 bases remaining between them. The CDR3 nucleotides are TGTGCCAGCTCACCACCGCCTAACTACAATGAGCAGTTCTTC. This translates into CASSPPPNYNEQFF.

This clone turned up a few times. This chain uses TRBV10-2 with TRBJ1-4; 9 positions match TRBD1. There are 15 residues in the CDR3. CDR1 WSHSY and CDR2 SAAADI come from the germline V gene. V dropped 6 bases and J dropped 8; count of bases not matched to a gene: 10. The CDR3 sequence: CASRDSDRGDEKLFF. The CDR3 DNA reads as TGCGCCAGCAGGGACTCGGACAGGGGTGACGAAAAACTGTTTTTT.

The chain is built from TRBV4-3 and TRBJ2-3, with 9 nucleotides matching TRBD1. There are 18 residues in the CDR3. V was clipped by 1 base and J by 3 bases; unmatched bases: 11. Germline V gene lookup returns CDR1 LGHNA and CDR2 YSLEER. CDR3 amino acids: CASSQAFGQGKWTDTQYF. The CDR3 DNA follows: TGCGCCAGCAGCCAAGCCTTCGGACAGGGGAAGTGGACAGATACGCAGTATTTT.

V is TRBV3-1 (or the pseudogene TRBV3-2) and J is TRBJ2-7; D may correspond to TRBD1 or TRBD2 (6 bases each). Trimming removed 4 bases from V and 6 bases from J, with 10 bases in between. CDR3 size: 12 residues. The germline CDR1 and CDR2 sequences are LGHDT and YNNKEL (reference sequence). CDR3 DNA sequence: TGTGCCAGCAGCCTCGGGGGCGGCGAGCAGTACTTC. As protein: CASSLGGGEQYF.

The genes are TRBV28 and TRBJ2-7; maybe TRBD1 (5 bases). Germline V gene lookup returns CDR1 MDHEN and CDR2 SYDVKM. This CDR3 is 15 amino acids long. The germline V and J ends were trimmed by 5 bases and 0 bases, with 14 bases remaining between them. The DNA for the CDR3 is TGTGCCAGCAGTCCCCCACAGGAGAGCTCCTACGAGCAGTACTTC. Translating it yields CASSPPQESSYEQYF.

The V call is TRBV30, the J call TRBJ2-4, with D maybe TRBD1 (5 bases). CDR1 is GTSNPN and CDR2 is SVGIG in the germline V gene (reference sequence). There are 14 residues in the CDR3. The ends were cut back, 3 bases at V and 0 bases at J, with 9 bases in the middle. The DNA of the CDR3 is TGTGCCTGGAGCCAGGACATAGCCAAAAACATTCAGTACTTC. Protein sequence: CAWSQDIAKNIQYF.